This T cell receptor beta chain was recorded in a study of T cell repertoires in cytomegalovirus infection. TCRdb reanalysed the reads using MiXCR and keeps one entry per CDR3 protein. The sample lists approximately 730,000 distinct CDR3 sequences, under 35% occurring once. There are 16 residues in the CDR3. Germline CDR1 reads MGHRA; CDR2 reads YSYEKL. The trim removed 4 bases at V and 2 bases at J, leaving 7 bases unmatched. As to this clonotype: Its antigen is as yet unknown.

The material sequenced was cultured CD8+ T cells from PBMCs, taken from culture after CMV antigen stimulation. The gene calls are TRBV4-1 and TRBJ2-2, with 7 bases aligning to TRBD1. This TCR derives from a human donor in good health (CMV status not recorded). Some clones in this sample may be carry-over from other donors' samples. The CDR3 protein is CASSLRTGPNTGELFF. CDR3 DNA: TGCGCCAGCAGCCTACGGACAGGACCCAACACCGGGGAGCTGTTTTTT.